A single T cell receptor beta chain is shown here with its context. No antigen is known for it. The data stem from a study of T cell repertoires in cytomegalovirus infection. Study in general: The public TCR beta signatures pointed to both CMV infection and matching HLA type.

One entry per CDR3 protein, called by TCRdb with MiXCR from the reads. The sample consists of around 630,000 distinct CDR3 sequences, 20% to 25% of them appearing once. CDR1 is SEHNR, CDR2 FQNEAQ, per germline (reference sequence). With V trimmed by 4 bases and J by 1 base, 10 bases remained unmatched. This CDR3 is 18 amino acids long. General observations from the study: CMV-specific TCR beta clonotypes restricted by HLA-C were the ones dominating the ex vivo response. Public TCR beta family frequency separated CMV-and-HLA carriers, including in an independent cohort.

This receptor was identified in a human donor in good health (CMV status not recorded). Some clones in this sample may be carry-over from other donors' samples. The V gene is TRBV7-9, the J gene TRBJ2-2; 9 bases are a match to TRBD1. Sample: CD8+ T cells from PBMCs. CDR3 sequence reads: CASSSPTGGKENTGELFF. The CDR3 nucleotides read TGTGCCAGCAGCTCACCTACAGGGGGCAAAGAGAACACCGGGGAGCTGTTTTTT.